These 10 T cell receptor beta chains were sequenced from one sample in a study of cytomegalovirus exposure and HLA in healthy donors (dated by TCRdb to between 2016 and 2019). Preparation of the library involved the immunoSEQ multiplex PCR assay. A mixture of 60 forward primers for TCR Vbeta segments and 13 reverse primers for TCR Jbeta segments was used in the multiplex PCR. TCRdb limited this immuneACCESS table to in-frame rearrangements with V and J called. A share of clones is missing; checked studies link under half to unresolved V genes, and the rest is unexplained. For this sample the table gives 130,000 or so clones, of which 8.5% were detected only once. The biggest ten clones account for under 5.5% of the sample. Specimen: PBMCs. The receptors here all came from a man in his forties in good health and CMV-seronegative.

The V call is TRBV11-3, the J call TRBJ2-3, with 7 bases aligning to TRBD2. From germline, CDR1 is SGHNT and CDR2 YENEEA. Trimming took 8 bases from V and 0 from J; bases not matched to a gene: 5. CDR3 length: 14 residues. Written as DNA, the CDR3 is TGTGCCAGCTCTCTAGCGGCTAGCACAGATACGCAGTATTTT. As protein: CASSLAASTDTQYF. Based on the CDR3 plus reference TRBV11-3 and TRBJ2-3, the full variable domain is EAGVVQSPRYKIIEKKQPVAFWCNPISGHNTLYWYLQNLGQGPELLIRYENEEAVDDSQLPKDRFSAERLKGVDSTLKIQPAELGDSAVYLCASSLAASTDTQYFGPGTRLTVL.

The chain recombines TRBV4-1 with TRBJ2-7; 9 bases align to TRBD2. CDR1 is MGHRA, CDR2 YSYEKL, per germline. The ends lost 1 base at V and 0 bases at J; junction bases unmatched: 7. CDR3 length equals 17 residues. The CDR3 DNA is TGCGCCAGCAGCCAAGTCGGTGGCGGGGGGGACTCCTACGAGCAGTACTTC. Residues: CASSQVGGGGDSYEQYF.

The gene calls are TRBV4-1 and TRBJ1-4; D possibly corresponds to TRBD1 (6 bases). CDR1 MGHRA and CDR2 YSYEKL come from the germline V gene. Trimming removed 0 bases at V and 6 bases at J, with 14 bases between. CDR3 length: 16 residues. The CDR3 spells CASSQENRAFDEKLFF. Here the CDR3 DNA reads TGCGCCAGCAGCCAAGAAAACAGGGCGTTTGATGAAAAACTGTTTTTT.

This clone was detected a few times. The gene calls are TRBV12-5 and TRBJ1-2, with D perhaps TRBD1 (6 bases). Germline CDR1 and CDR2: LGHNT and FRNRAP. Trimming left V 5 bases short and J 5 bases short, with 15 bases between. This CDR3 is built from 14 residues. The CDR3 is CASGPQGGGYGYTF. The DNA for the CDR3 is TGTGCTAGTGGTCCACAGGGAGGGGGGTATGGCTACACCTTC.

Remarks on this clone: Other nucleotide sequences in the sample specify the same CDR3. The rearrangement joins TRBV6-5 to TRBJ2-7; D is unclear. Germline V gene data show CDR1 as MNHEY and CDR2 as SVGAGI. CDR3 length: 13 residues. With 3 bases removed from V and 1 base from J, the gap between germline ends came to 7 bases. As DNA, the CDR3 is TGTGCCAGCAGTTATGGGCAGTCCTACGAGCAGTACTTC. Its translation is CASSYGQSYEQYF.

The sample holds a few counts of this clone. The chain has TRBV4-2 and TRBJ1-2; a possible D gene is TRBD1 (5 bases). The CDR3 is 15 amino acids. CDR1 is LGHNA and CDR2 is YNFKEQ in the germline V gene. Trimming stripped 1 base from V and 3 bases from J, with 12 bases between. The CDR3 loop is CASSQAGQADYGYTF. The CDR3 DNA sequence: TGTGCCAGCAGCCAAGCAGGGCAGGCGGACTATGGCTACACCTTC.

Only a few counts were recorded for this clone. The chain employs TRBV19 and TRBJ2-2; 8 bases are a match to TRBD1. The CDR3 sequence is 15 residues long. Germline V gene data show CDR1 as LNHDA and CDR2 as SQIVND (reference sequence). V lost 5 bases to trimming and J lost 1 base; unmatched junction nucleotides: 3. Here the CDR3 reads CASSFGQGNTGELFF. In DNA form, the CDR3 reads TGTGCCAGTAGTTTCGGACAGGGGAACACCGGGGAGCTGTTTTTT.

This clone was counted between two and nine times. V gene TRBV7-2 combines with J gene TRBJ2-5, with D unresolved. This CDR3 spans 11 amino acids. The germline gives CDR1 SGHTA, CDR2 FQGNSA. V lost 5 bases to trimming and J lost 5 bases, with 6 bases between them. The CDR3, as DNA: TGTGCCAGCAGCCGAGCTGAGACCCAGTACTTC. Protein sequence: CASSRAETQYF.

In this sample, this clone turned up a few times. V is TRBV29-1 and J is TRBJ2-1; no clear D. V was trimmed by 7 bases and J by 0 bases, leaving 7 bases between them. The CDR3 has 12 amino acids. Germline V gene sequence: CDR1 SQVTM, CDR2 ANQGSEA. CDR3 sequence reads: CSALSSYNEQFF. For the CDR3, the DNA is TGCAGCGCCCTTAGCTCCTACAATGAGCAGTTCTTC.

Here the CDR3 DNA reads TGTGCCAGCAGCTTAGGTGCAGGGGCGTACGAGCAGTACTTC. It specifies CASSLGAGAYEQYF. The chain employs TRBV7-2 and TRBJ2-7; D perhaps matches TRBD1 (6 bases). Germline CDR1 SGHTA, CDR2 FQGNSA. Trimming left V 1 base short and J 4 bases short, with 11 bases between. The CDR3 contains 14 residues.